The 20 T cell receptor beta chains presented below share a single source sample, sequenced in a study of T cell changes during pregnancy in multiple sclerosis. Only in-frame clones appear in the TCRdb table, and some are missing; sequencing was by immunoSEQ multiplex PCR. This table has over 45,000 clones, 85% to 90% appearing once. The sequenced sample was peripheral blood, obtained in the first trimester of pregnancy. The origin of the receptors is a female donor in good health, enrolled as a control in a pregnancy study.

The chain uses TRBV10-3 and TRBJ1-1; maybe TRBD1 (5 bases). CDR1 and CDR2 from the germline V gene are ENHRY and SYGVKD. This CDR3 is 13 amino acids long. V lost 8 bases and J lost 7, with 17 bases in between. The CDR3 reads CAIRGAWGDEAFF. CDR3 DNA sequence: TGTGCCATCCGAGGGGCTTGGGGGGATGAAGCTTTCTTT.

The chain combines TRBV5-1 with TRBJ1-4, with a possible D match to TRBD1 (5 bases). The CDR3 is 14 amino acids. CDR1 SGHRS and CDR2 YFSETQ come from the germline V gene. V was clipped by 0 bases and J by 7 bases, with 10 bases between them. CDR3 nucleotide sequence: TGCGCCAGCAGCTTGGGCAGGGTTGGTGAAAAACTGTTTTTT. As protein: CASSLGRVGEKLFF. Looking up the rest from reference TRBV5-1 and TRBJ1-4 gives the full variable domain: KAGVTQTPRYLIKTRGQQVTLSCSPISGHRSVSWYQQTPGQGLQFLFEYFSETQRNKGNFPGRFSGRQFSNSRSEMNVSTLELGDSALYLCASSLGRVGEKLFFGSGTQLSVL.

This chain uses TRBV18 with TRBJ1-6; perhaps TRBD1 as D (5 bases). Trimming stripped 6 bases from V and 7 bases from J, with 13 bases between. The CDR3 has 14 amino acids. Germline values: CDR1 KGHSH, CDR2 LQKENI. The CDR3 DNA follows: TGTGCCAGCTCGTCAGCCGACAGCAATTCACCCCTCCACTTT. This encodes CASSSADSNSPLHF. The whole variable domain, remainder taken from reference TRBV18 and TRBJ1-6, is NAGVMQNPRHLVRRRGQEARLRCSPMKGHSHVYWYRQLPEEGLKFMVYLQKENIIDESGMPKERFSAEFPKEGPSILRIQQVVRGDSAAYFCASSSADSNSPLHFGNGTRLTVT.

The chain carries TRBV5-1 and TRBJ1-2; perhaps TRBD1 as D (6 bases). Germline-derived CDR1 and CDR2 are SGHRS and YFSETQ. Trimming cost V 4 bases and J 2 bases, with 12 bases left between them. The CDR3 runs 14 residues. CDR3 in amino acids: CASSPGGGNYGYTF. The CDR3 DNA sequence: TGCGCCAGCAGCCCCGGGGGGGGCAACTATGGCTACACCTTC.

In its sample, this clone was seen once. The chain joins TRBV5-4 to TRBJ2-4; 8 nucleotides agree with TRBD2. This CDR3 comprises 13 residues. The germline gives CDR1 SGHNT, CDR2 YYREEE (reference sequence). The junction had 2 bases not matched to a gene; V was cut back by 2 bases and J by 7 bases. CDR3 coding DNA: TGTGCCAGCAGCTTCCAGCGGGGGAACATTCAGTACTTC. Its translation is CASSFQRGNIQYF.

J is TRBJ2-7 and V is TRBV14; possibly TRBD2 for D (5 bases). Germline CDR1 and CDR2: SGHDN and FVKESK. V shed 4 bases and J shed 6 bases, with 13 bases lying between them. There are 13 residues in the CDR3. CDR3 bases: TGTGCCAGCAGCCCCGGGCTAGCTACCGAGCAGTACTTC. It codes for CASSPGLATEQYF.

The CDR3 nucleotides are TGTGCCAGCAAGCAGGGAATCGTCCAGCCCCAGCATTTT. This gives the protein CASKQGIVQPQHF. The chain carries TRBV6-1 and TRBJ1-5, with D possibly matching TRBD1 (5 bases). Trimming removed 7 bases at V and 7 bases at J, with 14 bases between. The germline V gene has CDR1 MNHNS and CDR2 SASEGT. This CDR3 spans 13 amino acids.

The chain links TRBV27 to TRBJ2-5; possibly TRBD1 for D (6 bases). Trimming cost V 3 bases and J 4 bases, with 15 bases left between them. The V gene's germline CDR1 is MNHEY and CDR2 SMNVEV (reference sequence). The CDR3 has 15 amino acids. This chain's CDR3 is CASSFRGDLGETQYF. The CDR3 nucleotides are TGTGCCAGCAGTTTCAGGGGCGACCTAGGAGAGACCCAGTACTTC.

CDR3 nucleotide sequence: TGTGCCAGCAGCCTCTCACTTGACTCTGGAAACACCATATATTTT. It is translated as CASSLSLDSGNTIYF. This rearrangement joins TRBV7-6 to TRBJ1-3; D is unresolved. Trimming took off 5 bases at V and 0 bases at J, with 11 bases between the two ends. This CDR3 is built from 15 residues. Germline-derived CDR1 and CDR2 are SGHVS and FNYEAQ. Combining the CDR3 with reference TRBV7-6 and TRBJ1-3 gives the whole variable domain GAGVSQSPRYKVTKRGQDVALRCDPISGHVSLYWYRQALGQGPEFLTYFNYEAQQDKSGLPNDRFSAERPEGSISTLTIQRTEQRDSAMYRCASSLSLDSGNTIYFGEGSWLTVV.

The CDR3 nucleotides are TGTGCCAGCTCACCACCGGGACAGGTCGCTGTAACCGGGGAGCTGTTTTTT. Translating it yields CASSPPGQVAVTGELFF. The V and J genes are TRBV18 and TRBJ2-2; 8 nucleotides agree with TRBD1. The junction had 8 bases not matched to a gene; V was cut back by 0 bases and J by 5 bases. The CDR3 has 17 amino acids. Germline V gives CDR1 KGHSH, CDR2 LQKENI.

The CDR3 sequence is CASSGRTGDPYNEQFF. The CDR3 DNA follows: TGTGCCAGCAGTGGTCGGACAGGCGATCCCTACAATGAGCAGTTCTTC. The chain couples TRBV28 to TRBJ2-1, with TRBD1 matching over 7 bases. Germline-derived CDR1 and CDR2 are MDHEN and SYDVKM. V lost 5 bases and J lost 2; bases outside the gene matches: 9. The CDR3 consists of 16 residues.

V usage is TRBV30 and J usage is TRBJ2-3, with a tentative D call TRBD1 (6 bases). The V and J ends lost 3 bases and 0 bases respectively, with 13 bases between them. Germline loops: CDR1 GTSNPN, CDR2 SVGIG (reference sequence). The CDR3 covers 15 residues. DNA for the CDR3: TGTGCCTGGAGAAGACAGGCTACTAGCACAGATACGCAGTATTTT. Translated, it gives CAWRRQATSTDTQYF.

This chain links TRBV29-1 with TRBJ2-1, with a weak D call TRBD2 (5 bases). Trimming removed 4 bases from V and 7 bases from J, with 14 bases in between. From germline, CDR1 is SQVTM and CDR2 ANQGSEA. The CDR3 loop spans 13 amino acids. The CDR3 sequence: CSVASQRANEQFF. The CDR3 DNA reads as TGCAGCGTTGCCTCCCAGAGGGCAAATGAGCAGTTCTTC.

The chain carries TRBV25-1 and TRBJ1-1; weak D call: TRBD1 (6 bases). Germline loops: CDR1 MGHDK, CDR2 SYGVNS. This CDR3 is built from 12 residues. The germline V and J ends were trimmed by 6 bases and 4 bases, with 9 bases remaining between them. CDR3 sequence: CASRQGFTEAFF. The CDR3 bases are TGTGCCAGCAGGCAGGGGTTCACTGAAGCTTTCTTT.

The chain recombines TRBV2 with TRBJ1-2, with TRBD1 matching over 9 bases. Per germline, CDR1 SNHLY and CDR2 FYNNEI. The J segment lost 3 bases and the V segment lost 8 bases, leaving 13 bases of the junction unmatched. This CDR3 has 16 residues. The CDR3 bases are TGTGCCAGCCCGGCCTCCGGGGACAGGGCGTACTATGGCTACACCTTC. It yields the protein CASPASGDRAYYGYTF.

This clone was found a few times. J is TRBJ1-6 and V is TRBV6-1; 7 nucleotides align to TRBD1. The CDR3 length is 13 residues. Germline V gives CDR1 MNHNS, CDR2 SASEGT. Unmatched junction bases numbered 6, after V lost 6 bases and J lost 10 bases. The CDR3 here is CASRGGGGSPLHF. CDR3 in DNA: TGTGCCAGCAGAGGGGGCGGGGGGTCACCCCTCCACTTT.

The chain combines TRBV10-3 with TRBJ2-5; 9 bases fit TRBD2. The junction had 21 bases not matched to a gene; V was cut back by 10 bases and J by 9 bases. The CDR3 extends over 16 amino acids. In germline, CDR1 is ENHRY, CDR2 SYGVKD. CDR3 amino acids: CATSHLAGRDDRAQYF. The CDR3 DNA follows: TGTGCCACCTCCCATCTAGCGGGAAGGGACGATCGGGCCCAGTACTTC.

CDR3 sequence reads: CASELKKGALGGYTF. The CDR3 bases are TGTGCCAGTGAGTTAAAAAAGGGGGCCTTGGGAGGCTACACCTTC. The chain carries TRBV19 and TRBJ1-2; 7 bases line up with TRBD1. V shed 8 bases, J shed 8 bases, and the junction held 17 bases outside the gene matches. In germline, CDR1 is LNHDA, CDR2 SQIVND (reference sequence). This CDR3 has 15 amino acids.

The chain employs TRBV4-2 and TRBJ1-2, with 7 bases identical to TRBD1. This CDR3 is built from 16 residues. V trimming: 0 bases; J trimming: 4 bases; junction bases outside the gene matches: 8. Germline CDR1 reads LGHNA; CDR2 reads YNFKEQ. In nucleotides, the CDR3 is TGTGCCAGCAGCCAAGAGTTCGAGGGGGCTACCTATGGCTACACCTTC. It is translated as CASSQEFEGATYGYTF.

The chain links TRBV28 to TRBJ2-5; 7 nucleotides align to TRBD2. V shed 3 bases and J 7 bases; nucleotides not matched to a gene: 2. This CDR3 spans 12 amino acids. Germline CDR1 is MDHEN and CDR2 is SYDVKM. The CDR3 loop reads CASSFTGGTQYF. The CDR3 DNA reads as TGTGCCAGCAGTTTTACGGGGGGGACCCAGTACTTC.